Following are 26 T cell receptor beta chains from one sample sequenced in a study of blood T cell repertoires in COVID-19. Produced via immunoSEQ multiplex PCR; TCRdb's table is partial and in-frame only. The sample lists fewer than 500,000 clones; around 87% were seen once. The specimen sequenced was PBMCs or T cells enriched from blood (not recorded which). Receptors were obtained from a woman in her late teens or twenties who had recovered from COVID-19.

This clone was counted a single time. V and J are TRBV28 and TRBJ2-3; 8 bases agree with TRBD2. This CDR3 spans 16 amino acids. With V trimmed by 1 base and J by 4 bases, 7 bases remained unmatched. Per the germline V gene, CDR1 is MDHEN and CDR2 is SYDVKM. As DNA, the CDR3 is TGTGCCAGCAGTTTATCGATCTCGGGGGGGCCAGATACGCAGTATTTT. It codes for CASSLSISGGPDTQYF.

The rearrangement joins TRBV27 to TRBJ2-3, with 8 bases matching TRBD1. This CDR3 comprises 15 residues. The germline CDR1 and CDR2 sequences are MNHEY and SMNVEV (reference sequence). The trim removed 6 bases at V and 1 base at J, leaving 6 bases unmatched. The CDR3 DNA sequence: TGTGCCAGCAGACACCAGGGGGCAGGCACAGATACGCAGTATTTT. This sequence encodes CASRHQGAGTDTQYF.

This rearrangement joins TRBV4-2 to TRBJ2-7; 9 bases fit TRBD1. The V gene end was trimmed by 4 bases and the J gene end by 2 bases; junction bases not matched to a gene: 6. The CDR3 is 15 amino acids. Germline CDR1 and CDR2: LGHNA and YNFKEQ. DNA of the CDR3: TGTGCCAGCAGCCCCCGGGACAGGGTAACCTACGAGCAGTACTTC. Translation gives CASSPRDRVTYEQYF.

CDR3 coding DNA: TGTGCCATTTGGGCCGGGACAGGGGTGACCCAGTACTTC. The encoded protein is CAIWAGTGVTQYF. The chain joins TRBV10-3 to TRBJ2-5; 10 bases match TRBD1. The CDR3 sequence is 13 residues long. Germline CDR1 reads ENHRY; CDR2 reads SYGVKD. V dropped 9 bases and J dropped 7; count of bases not matched to a gene: 8.

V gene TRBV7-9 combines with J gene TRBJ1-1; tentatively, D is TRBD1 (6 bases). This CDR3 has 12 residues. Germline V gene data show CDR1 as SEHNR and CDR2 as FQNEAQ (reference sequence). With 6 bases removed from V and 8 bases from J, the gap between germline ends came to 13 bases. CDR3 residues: CASSFTGTEAFF. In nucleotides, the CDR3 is TGTGCCAGCAGTTTCACCGGGACAGAAGCTTTCTTT.

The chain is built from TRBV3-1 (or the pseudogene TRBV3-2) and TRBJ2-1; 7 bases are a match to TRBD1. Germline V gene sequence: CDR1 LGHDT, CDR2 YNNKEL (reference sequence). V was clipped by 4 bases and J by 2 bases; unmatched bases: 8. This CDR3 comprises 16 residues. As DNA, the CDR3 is TGTGCCAGCAGCCCTACCACAGGGGAACCCTACAATGAGCAGTTCTTC. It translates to CASSPTTGEPYNEQFF.

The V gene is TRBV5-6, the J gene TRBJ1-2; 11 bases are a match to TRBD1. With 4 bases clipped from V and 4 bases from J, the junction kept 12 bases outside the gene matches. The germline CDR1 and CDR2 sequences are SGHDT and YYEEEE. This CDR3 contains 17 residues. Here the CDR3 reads CASSPNPDRGQGYGYTF. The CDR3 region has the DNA TGTGCCAGCAGCCCTAATCCGGACAGGGGGCAGGGCTATGGCTACACCTTC.

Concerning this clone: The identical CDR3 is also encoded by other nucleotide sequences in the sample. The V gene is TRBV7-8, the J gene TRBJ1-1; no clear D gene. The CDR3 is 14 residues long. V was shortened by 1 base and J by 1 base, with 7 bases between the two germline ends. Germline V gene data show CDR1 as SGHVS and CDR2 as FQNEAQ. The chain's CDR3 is CASSLVGGNTEAFF. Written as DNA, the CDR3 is TGTGCCAGCAGCTTAGTTGGAGGGAACACTGAAGCTTTCTTT.

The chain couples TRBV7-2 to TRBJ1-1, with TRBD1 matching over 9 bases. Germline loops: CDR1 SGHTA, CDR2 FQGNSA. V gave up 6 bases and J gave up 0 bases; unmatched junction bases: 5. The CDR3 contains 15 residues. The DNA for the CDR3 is TGTGCCAGCAGTCGACAGGGGGGGTTGAACACTGAAGCTTTCTTT. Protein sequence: CASSRQGGLNTEAFF.

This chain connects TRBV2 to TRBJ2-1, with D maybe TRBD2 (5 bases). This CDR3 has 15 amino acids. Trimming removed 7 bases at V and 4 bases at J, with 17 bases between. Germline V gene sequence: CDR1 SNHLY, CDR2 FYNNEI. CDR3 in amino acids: CASTPGREAYNEQFF. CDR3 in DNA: TGTGCCAGCACCCCAGGCCGGGAAGCATACAATGAGCAGTTCTTC.

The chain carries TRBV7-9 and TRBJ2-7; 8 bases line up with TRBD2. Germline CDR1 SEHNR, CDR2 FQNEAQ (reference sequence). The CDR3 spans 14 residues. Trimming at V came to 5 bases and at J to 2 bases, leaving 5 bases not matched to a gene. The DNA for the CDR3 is TGTGCCAGCAGCCTGTCGGGGGGGGCCTACGAGCAGTACTTC. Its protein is CASSLSGGAYEQYF.

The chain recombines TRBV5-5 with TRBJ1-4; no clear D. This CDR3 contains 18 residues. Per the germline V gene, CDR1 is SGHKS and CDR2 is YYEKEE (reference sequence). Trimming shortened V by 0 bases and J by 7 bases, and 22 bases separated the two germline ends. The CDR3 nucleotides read TGTGCCAGCAGCTTGGTGCCCTCTCGGGAGGGCAGAGTTGAAAAACTGTTTTTT. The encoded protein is CASSLVPSREGRVEKLFF.

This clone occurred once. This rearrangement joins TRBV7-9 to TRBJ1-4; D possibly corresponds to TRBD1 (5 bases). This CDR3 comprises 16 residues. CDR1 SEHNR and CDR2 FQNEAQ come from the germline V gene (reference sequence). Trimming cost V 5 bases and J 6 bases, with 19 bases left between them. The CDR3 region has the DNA TGTGCCAGCAGCCACCTAGTGGGGGGAAGAGATGAAAAACTGTTTTTT. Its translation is CASSHLVGGRDEKLFF.

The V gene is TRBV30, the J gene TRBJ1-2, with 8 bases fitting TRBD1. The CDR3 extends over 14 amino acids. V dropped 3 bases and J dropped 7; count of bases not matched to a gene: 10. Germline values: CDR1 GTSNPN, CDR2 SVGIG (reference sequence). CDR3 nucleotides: TGTGCCTGGAGCGCCGGACAGGGAGGTAGTGGCTACACCTTC. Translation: CAWSAGQGGSGYTF. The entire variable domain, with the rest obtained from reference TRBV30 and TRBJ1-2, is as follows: SQTIHQWPATLVQPVGSPLSLECTVEGTSNPNLYWYRQAAGRGLQLLFYSVGIGQISSEVPQNLSASRPQDRQFILSSKKLLLSDSGFYLCAWSAGQGGSGYTFGSGTRLTVV.

The CDR3 reads CASSLGGSGELFF. The CDR3 region has the DNA TGTGCCAGCAGCTTGGGGGGTTCCGGGGAGCTGTTTTTT. The genes are TRBV11-3 and TRBJ2-2, with D possibly matching TRBD2 (6 bases). The CDR3 has 13 amino acids. V was shortened by 3 bases and J by 6 bases, with 8 bases between the two germline ends. Germline loops: CDR1 SGHNT, CDR2 YENEEA.

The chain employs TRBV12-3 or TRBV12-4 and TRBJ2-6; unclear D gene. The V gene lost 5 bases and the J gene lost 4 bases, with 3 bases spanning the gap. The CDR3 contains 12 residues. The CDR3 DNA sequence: TGTGCCAGCAGTCTGGGGGCCAACGTCCTGACTTTC. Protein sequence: CASSLGANVLTF.

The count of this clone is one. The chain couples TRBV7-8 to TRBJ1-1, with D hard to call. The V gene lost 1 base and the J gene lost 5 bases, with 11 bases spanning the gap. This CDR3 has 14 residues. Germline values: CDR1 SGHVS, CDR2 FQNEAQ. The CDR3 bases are TGTGCCAGCAGCTTAGACCCCGGGAGTACTGAAGCTTTCTTT. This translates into CASSLDPGSTEAFF.

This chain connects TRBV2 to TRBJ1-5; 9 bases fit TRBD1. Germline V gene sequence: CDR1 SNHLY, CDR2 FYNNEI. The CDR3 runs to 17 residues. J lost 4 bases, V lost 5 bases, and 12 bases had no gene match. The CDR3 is CASSSPTTGGSNQPQHF. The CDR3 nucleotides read TGTGCCAGCAGTTCCCCGACGACAGGGGGATCGAATCAGCCCCAGCATTTT.

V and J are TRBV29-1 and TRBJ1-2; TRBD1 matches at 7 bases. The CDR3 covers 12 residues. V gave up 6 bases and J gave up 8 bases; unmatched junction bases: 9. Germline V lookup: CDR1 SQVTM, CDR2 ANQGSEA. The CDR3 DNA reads TGCAGCGTAGCCGACAGGGACCGGGGCTACACCTTC. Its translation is CSVADRDRGYTF.

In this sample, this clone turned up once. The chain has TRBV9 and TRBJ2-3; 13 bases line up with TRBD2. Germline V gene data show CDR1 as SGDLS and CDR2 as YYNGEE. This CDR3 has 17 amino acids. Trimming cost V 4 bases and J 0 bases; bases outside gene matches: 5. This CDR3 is CASSFGLAGASTDTQYF. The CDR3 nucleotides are TGTGCCAGCAGCTTTGGACTAGCGGGGGCCAGCACAGATACGCAGTATTTT.

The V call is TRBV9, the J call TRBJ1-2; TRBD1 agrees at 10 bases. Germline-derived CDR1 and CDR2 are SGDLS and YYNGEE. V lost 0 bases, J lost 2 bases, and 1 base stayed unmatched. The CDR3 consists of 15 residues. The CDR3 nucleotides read TGTGCCAGCAGCGTAGGGACAGGGGGAAACTATGGCTACACCTTC. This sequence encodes CASSVGTGGNYGYTF.

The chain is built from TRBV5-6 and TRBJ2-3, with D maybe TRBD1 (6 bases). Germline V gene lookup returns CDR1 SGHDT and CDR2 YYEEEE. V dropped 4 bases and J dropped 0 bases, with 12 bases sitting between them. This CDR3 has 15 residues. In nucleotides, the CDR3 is TGTGCCAGCAGCCACGGGACACTCAGCACAGATACGCAGTATTTT. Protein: CASSHGTLSTDTQYF. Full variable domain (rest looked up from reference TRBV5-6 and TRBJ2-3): DAGVTQSPTHLIKTRGQQVTLRCSPKSGHDTVSWYQQALGQGPQFIFQYYEEEERQRGNFPDRFSGHQFPNYSSELNVNALLLGDSALYLCASSHGTLSTDTQYFGPGTRLTVL.

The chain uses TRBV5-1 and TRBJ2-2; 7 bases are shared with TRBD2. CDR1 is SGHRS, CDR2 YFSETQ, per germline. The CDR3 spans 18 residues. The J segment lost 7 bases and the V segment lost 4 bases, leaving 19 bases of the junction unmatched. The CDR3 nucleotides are TGCGCCAGCAGCCCCCATCGAGCTAGCGGCTTCCCAAGCGGGGAGCTGTTTTTT. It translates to CASSPHRASGFPSGELFF.

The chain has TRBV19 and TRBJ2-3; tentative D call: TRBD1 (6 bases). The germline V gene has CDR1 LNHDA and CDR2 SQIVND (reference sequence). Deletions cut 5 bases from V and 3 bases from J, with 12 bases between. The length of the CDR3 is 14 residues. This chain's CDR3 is CASSGAGETDTQYF. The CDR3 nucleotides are TGTGCCAGTAGTGGGGCAGGGGAGACAGATACGCAGTATTTT.

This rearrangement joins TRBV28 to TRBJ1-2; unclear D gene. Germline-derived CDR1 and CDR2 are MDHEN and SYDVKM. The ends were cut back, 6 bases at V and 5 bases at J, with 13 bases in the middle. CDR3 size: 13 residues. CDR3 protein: CASREGARYGYTF. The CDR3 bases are TGTGCCAGCAGGGAGGGAGCAAGGTATGGCTACACCTTC.

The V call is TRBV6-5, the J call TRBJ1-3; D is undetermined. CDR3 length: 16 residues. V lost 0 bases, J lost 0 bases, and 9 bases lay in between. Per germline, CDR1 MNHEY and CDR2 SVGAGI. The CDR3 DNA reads TGTGCCAGCAGTTACTCCTATGCGGGCTCTGGAAACACCATATATTTT. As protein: CASSYSYAGSGNTIYF.